The table lists the clone carrying this TCR beta chain with a few counts. PCR was performed a second time for 7 to 11 cycles using a sample-barcoded 5' primer and a J-beta primer mix. MiXCR was run by TCRdb on the 5' RACE reads, yielding one entry per CDR3 protein. This sample has about 760,000 distinct CDR3 sequences, with about 56% found just once. The sample comes from a study of blood T cells in healthy people across ages. The CDR3 loop spans 16 amino acids. Germline lookup yields CDR1 SGHTA and CDR2 FQGNSA. The V call is TRBV7-2, the J call TRBJ2-7, with no clear D. TRBJ2-5 matches the DNA end more closely, so the J call is doubtful. The sequencing input was blood. This TCR derives from a middle-aged man in good health. CDR3 bases: TGTGCCAGCAGCTTAAATGTCCACGTCCCAGGAGAGACCCAGTACTTC. Translation gives CASSLNVHVPGETQYF.